This T cell receptor beta chain is from a study of blood T cell repertoires in COVID-19 (dated by TCRdb to about 2020). Background on the whole study: Samples covering the acute and convalescent phases of COVID-19 were provided by collaborators in the United States, Italy and Spain. Samples came from the ongoing ImmuneRACE study (first 160 participants) plus 1,254 subjects from 6 global collaborators. Where available, HLA class I and class II types were obtained from metadata supplied by the sample provider rather than from assay-based typing. The prospective study material was composed of cDNA or gDNA derived from T cells, B-cell-depleted T cells, or PBMCs. A de-identified subject ID, COVID-19 status, age in years and sex were almost always included in the sample metadata. A freely available public database, intended as a resource for researchers studying the immune response to SARS-CoV-2, is where the repertoires were released. Subjects who had been exposed to COVID-19, were actively infected with it, or had recovered from it provided the deeply sampled blood TCRbeta repertoires that made up the dataset.

Whole blood was collected in K2EDTA tubes by collaborating institutions according to the institutions' own protocols. For TCRbeta analysis, collaborators shipped samples in one of three forms: frozen whole blood, isolated PBMCs, or DNA extracted from either of those sample types. Concerning this clone itself: Its antigen remains unidentified. No base qualities exist here, and no much larger clone lies one base off it.

V loses 0 bases at its end and J loses 4 bases; junction bases beyond the gene matches: 7. From a lookup of the germline V gene (reference sequence), CDR1 and CDR2 are LGHDT and YNNKEL. Inclusive of the bounding cysteine and phenylalanine, the CDR3 is 17 residues long. Only CDR3 DNA remains: 51 bases, in frame from the first base. Here is what the overall study found, with its caveats: The quantity of clinical and demographic metadata differed by source and by participant and was supplied without curation.

TCRbeta CDR3 regions were amplified from genomic DNA by means of the immunoSEQ Assay, a bias-controlled multiplex PCR. Processing in the source paper ran as follows. Within the assay, amplification of reference gene primers was used to estimate how many nucleated cells each sample contained. Sequence reads were collapsed and filtered to measure the absolute abundance of every unique TCRbeta CDR3 rearrangement. For each sample, productive Simpson clonality was calculated as the square root of Simpson's diversity index over productive rearrangements. TCRdb re-hosts the immuneACCESS table, in-frame sequences only. Its copies lack some clones; in the studies checked, an unresolved V gene accounts for under half of them, and the cause for the rest is not known. That table gives V, J and clone size, and the DNA gave D and trimming. For this sample there are under 85,000 clones; more than 70% appear just once. The ten largest clones capture 4.5% to 5.5% of the sample.

In this chain, TRBV3-1 (or the pseudogene TRBV3-2) is recombined with TRBJ2-1, and 9 junctional nucleotides match TRBD2. The sample taken for sequencing was peripheral blood. This TCR was recovered from an elderly man with acute or convalescent COVID-19. The nucleotide sequence is TGTGCCAGCAGCCAAGACCGCTGGCGGGGGGGGTACAATGAGCAGTTCTTC. The translation is CASSQDRWRGGYNEQFF.